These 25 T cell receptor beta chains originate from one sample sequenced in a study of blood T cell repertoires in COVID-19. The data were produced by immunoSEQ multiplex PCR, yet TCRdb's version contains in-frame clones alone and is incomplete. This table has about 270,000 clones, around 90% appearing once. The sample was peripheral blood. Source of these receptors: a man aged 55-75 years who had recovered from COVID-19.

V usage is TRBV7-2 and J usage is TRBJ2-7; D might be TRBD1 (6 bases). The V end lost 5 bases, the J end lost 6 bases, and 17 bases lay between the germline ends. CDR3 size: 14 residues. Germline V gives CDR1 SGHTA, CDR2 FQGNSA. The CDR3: CASSPTGPLSEQYF. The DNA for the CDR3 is TGTGCCAGCAGCCCGACAGGACCCCTCTCCGAGCAGTACTTC.

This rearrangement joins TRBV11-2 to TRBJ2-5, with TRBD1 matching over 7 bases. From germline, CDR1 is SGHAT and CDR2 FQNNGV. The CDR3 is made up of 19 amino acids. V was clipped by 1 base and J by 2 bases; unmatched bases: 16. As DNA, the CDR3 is TGTGCCAGCAGCTTAGCTCGGAAACAGGGGCCGCGCCCTCAAGAGACCCAGTACTTC. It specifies CASSLARKQGPRPQETQYF.

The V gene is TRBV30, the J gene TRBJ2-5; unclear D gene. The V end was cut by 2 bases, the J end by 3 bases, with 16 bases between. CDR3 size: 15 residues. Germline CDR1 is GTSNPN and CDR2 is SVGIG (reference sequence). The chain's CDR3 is CAWSPWHSSEETQYF. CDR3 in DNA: TGTGCCTGGAGTCCGTGGCACAGCTCAGAAGAGACCCAGTACTTC.

The CDR3 is CASSSREGNTEAFF. In DNA form, the CDR3 reads TGTGCCAGCAGCTCTCGGGAGGGGAACACTGAAGCTTTCTTT. This chain links TRBV11-2 with TRBJ1-1; no clear D gene. V was cut by 4 bases and J by 1 base, with 10 bases left in between. This CDR3 spans 14 amino acids. Germline CDR1 reads SGHAT; CDR2 reads FQNNGV. The full variable domain, with the rest looked up from reference TRBV11-2 and TRBJ1-1, is EAGVAQSPRYKIIEKRQSVAFWCNPISGHATLYWYQQILGQGPKLLIQFQNNGVVDDSQLPKDRFSAERLKGVDSTLKIQPAKLEDSAVYLCASSSREGNTEAFFGQGTRLTVV.

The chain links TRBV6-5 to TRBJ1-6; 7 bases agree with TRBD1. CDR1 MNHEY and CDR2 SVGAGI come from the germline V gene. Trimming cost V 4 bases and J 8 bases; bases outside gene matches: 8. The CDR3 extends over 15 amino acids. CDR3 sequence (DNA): TGTGCCAGCAGTTCCCTCCTCAGGGGGGATTCACCCCTCCACTTT. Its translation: CASSSLLRGDSPLHF.

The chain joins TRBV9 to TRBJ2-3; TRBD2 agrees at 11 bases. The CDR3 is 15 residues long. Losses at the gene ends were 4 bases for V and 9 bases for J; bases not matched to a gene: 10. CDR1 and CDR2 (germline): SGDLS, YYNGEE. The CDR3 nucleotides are TGTGCCAGCAGCAGACTAGCGGGGCCGCAAGACACGCAGTATTTT. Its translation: CASSRLAGPQDTQYF.

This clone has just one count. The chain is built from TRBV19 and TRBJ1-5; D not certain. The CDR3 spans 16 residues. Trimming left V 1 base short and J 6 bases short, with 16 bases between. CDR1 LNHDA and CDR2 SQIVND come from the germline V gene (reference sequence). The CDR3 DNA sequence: TGTGCCAGTAGTATAGGGAGGATTATGATGGGTCAGCCCCAGCATTTT. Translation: CASSIGRIMMGQPQHF. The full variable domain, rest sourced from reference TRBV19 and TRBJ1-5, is DGGITQSPKYLFRKEGQNVTLSCEQNLNHDAMYWYRQDPGQGLRLIYYSQIVNDFQKGDIAEGYSVSREKKESFPLTVTSAQKNPTAFYLCASSIGRIMMGQPQHFGDGTRLSIL.

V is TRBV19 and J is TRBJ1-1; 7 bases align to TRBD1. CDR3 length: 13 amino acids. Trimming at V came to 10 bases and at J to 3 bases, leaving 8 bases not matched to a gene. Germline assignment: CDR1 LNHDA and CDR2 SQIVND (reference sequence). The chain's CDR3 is CATGTDEDTEAFF. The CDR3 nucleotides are TGTGCCACAGGGACAGACGAGGACACTGAAGCTTTCTTT.

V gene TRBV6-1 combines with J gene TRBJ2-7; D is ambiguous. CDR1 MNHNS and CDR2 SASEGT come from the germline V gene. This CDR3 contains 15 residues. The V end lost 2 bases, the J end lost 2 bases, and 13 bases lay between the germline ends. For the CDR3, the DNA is TGTGCCAGCAGTGAATTCAGTGGCAATACCTACGAGCAGTACTTC. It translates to CASSEFSGNTYEQYF.

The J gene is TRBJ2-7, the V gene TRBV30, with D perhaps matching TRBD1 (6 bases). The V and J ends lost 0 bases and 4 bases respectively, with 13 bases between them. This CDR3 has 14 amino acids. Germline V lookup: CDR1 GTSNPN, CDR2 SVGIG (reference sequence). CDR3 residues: CAWSVQYGQYEQYF. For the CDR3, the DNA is TGTGCCTGGAGTGTACAGTACGGACAGTACGAGCAGTACTTC.

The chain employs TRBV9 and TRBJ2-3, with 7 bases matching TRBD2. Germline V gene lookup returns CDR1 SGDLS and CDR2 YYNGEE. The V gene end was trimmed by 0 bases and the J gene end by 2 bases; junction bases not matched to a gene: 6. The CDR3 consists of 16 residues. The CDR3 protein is CASSVDGGTNTDTQYF. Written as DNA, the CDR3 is TGTGCCAGCAGCGTAGACGGGGGGACTAACACAGATACGCAGTATTTT.

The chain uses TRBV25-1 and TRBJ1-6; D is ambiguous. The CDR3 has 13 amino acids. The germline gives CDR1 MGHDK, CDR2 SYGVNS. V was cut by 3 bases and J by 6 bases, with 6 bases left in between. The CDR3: CASSDLPNSPLHF. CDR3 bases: TGTGCCAGCAGTGATCTCCCTAATTCACCCCTCCACTTT.

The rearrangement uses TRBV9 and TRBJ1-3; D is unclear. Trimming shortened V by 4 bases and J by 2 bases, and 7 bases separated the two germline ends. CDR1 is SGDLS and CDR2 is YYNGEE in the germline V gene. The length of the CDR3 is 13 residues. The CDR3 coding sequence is TGTGCCAGCAGCATACAGACTGGAAACACCATATATTTT. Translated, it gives CASSIQTGNTIYF.

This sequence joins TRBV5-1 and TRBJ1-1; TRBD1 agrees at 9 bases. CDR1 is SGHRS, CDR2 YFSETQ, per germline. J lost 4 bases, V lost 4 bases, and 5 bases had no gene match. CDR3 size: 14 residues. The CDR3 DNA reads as TGCGCCAGCAGCGGGACAGGGCCGGGCACTGAAGCTTTCTTT. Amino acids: CASSGTGPGTEAFF.

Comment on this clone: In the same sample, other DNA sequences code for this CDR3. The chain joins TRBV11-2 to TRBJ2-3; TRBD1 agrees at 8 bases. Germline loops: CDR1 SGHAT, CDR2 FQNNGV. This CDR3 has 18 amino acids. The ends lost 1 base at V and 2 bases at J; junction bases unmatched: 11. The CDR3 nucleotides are TGTGCCAGCAGCTTAGTAGGTTTCGGGACAGGAGACACAGATACGCAGTATTTT. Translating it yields CASSLVGFGTGDTDTQYF.

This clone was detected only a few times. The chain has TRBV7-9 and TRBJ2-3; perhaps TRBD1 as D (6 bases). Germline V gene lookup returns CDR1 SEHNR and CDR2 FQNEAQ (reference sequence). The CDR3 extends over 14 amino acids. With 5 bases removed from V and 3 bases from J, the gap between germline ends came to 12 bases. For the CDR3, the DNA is TGTGCCAGCAGCACTGAGAGGGGGACAGATACGCAGTATTTT. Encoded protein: CASSTERGTDTQYF.

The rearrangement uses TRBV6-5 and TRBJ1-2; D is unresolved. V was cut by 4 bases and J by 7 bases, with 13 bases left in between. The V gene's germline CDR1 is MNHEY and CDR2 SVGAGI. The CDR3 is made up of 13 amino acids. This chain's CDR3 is CASSSTNLGGYTF. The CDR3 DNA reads TGTGCCAGCAGTTCGACAAATCTGGGTGGCTACACCTTC.

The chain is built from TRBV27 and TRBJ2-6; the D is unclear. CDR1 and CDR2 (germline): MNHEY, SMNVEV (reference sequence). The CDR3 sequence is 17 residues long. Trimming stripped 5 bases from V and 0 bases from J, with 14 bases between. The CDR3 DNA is TGTGCCAGCAGTATAATCCCCCCGGTCTCTGGGGCCAACGTCCTGACTTTC. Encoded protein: CASSIIPPVSGANVLTF.

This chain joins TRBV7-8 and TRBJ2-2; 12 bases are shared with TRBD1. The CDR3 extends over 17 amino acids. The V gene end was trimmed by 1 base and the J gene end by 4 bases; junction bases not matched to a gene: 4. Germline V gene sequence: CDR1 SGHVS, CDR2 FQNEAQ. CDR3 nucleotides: TGTGCCAGCAGCTTAGGGGACAGGGGGCCTGGCACCGGGGAGCTGTTTTTT. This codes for CASSLGDRGPGTGELFF.

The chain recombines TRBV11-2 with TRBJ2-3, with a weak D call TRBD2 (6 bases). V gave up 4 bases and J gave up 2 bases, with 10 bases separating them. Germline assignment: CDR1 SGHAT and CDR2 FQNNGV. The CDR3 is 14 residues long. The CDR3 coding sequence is TGTGCCAGCAGCTCGGGACTTATCACAGATACGCAGTATTTT. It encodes CASSSGLITDTQYF.

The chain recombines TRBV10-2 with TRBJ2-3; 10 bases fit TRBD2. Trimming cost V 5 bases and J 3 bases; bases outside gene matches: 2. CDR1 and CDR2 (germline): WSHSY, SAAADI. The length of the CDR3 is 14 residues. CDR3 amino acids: CASSSGGATDTQYF. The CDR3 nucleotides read TGCGCCAGCAGTAGCGGGGGGGCTACAGATACGCAGTATTTT.

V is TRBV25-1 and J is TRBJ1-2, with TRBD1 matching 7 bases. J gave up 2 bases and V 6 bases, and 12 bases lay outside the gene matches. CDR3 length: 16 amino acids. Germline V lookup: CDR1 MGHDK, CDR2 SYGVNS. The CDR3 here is CASSVGGTEMNYGYTF. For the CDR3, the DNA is TGTGCCAGCAGCGTAGGTGGGACAGAAATGAACTATGGCTACACCTTC.

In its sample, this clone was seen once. CDR3: CASSPSGGGYEQYF. In DNA, the CDR3 is TGTGCCAGCTCACCATCCGGGGGGGGCTACGAGCAGTACTTC. V is TRBV18 and J is TRBJ2-7; 8 bases map to TRBD2. J lost 3 bases, V lost 2 bases, and 3 bases had no gene match. The CDR3 contains 14 residues. Germline CDR1 KGHSH, CDR2 LQKENI. Combining the CDR3 with reference TRBV18 and TRBJ2-7 gives the whole variable domain NAGVMQNPRHLVRRRGQEARLRCSPMKGHSHVYWYRQLPEEGLKFMVYLQKENIIDESGMPKERFSAEFPKEGPSILRIQQVVRGDSAAYFCASSPSGGGYEQYFGPGTRLTVT.

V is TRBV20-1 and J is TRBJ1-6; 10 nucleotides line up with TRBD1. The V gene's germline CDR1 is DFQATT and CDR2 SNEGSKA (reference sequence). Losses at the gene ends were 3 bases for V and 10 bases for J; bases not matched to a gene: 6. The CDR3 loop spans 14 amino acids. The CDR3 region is CSASLTGGSSPLHF. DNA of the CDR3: TGCAGTGCTAGTCTGACAGGGGGCTCCTCACCCCTCCACTTT.

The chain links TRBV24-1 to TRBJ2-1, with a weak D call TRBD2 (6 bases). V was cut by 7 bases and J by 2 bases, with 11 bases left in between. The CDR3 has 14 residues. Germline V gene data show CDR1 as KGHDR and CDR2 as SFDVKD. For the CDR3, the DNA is TGTGCCACCAGCTTAGCGGTCCCCTACAATGAGCAGTTCTTC. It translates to CATSLAVPYNEQFF.